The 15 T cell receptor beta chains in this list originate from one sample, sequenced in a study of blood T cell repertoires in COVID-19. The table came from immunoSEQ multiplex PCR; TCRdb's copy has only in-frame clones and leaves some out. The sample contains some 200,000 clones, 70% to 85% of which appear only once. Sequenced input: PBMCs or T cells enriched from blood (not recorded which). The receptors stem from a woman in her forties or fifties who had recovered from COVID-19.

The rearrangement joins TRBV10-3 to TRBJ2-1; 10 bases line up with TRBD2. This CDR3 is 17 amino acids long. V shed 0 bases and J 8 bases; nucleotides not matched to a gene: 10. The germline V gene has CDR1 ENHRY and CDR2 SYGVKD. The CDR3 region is CAISESPLAGANHEQFF. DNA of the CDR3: TGTGCCATCAGTGAGTCTCCCCTAGCGGGGGCGAACCATGAGCAGTTCTTC.

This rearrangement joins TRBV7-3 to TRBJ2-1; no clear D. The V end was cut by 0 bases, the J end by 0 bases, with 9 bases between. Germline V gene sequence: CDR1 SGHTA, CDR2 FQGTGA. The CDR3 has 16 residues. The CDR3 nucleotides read TGTGCCAGCAGCTTAACGGGTTACAGCTCCTACAATGAGCAGTTCTTC. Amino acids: CASSLTGYSSYNEQFF. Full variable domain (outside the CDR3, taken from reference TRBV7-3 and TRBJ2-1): GAGVSQTPSNKVTEKGKYVELRCDPISGHTALYWYRQSLGQGPEFLIYFQGTGAADDSGLPNDRFFAVRPEGSVSTLKIQRTERGDSAVYLCASSLTGYSSYNEQFFGPGTRLTVL.

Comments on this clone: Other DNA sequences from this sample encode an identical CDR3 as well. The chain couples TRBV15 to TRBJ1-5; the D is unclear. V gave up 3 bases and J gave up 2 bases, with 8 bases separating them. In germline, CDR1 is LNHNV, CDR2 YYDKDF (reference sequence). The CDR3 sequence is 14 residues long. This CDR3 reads CATSRPGGNQPQHF. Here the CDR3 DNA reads TGTGCCACCAGCAGGCCTGGAGGCAATCAGCCCCAGCATTTT.

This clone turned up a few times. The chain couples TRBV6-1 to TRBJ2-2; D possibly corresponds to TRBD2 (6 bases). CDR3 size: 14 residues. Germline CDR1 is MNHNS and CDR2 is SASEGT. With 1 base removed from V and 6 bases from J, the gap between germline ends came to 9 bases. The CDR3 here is CASSEDRLAGELFF. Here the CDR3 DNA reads TGTGCCAGCAGTGAAGATAGACTAGCCGGGGAGCTGTTTTTT.

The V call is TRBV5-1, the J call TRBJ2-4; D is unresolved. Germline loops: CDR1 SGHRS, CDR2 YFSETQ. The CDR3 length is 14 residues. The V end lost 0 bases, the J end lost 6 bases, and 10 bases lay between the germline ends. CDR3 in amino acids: CASSLAVSRNIQYF. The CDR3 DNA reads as TGCGCCAGCAGCTTGGCCGTAAGCCGAAACATTCAGTACTTC.

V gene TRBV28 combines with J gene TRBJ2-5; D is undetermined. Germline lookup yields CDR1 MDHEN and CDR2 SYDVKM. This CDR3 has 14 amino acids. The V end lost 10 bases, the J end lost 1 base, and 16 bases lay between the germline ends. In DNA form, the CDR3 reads TGTGCCACCAGATCCATCCAACTCCAAGAGACCCAGTACTTC. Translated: CATRSIQLQETQYF.

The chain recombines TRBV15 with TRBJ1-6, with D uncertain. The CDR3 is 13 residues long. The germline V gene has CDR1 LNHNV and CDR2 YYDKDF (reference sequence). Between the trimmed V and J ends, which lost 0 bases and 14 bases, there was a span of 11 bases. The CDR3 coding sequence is TGTGCCACCAGCAGAGATGGAACCAGGTCCCTCCACTTT. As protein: CATSRDGTRSLHF.

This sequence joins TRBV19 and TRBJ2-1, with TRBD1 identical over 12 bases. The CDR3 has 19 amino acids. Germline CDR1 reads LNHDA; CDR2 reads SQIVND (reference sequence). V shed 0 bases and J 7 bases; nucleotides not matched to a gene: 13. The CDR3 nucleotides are TGTGCCAGTAGTATAGATAACCCTGGGACAGGGGGCACCGTAAATGAGCAGTTCTTC. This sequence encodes CASSIDNPGTGGTVNEQFF.

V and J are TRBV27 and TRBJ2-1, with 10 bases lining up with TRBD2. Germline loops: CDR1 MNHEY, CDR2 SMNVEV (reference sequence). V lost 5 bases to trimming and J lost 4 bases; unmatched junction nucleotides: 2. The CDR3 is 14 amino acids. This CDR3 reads CASSRTSGYNEQFF. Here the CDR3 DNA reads TGTGCCAGCAGTCGGACTAGCGGTTACAATGAGCAGTTCTTC.

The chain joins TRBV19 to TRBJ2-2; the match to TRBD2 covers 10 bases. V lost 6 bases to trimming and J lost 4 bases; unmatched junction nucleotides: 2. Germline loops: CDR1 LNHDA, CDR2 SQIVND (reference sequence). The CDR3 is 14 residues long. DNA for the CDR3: TGTGCCAGTAGGTTAGCGGGAGGCACCGGGGAGCTGTTTTTT. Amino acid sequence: CASRLAGGTGELFF.

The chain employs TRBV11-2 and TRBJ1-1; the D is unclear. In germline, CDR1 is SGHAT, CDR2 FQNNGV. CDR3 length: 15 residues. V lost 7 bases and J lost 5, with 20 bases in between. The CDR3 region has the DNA TGTGCCAGCATCCGAGCCGGATCAGCGAGGACTGAAGCTTTCTTT. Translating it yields CASIRAGSARTEAFF.

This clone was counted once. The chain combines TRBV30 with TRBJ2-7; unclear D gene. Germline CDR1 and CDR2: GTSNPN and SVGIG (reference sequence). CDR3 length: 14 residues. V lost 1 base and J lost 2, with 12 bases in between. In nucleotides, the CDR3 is TGTGCCTGGAGTGCCACCTCGGGTACCTACGAGCAGTACTTC. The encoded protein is CAWSATSGTYEQYF.

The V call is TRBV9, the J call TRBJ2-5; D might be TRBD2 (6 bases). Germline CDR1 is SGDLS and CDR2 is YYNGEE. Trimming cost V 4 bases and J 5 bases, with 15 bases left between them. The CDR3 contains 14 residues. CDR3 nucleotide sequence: TGTGCCAGCAGCCCCCGGGCGGGAAGGGAGACCCAGTACTTC. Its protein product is CASSPRAGRETQYF.

CDR3 DNA sequence: TGTGCCAGCCGCGGACAGGGATGGCAGCCCCAGCATTTT. Its translation is CASRGQGWQPQHF. This chain links TRBV28 with TRBJ1-5; 8 nucleotides match TRBD1. The V gene's germline CDR1 is MDHEN and CDR2 SYDVKM. The CDR3 loop spans 13 amino acids. Unmatched junction bases numbered 7, after V lost 8 bases and J lost 7 bases. Full variable domain (rest looked up from reference TRBV28 and TRBJ1-5): DVKVTQSSRYLVKRTGEKVFLECVQDMDHENMFWYRQDPGLGLRLIYFSYDVKMKEKGDIPEGYSVSREKKERFSLILESASTNQTSMYLCASRGQGWQPQHFGDGTRLSIL.

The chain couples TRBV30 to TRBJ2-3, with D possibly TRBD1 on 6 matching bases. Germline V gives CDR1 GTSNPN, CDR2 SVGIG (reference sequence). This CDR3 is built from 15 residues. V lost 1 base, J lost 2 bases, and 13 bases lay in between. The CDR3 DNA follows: TGTGCCTGGAGTGCCCCACAGGGACACACAGATACGCAGTATTTT. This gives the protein CAWSAPQGHTDTQYF.